This T cell receptor beta chain was captured in a study of blood T cell repertoires in COVID-19. The CDR3 extends over 15 amino acids. V was clipped by 0 bases and J by 8 bases; unmatched bases: 7. Germline CDR1 is MGHDK and CDR2 is SYGVNS. This clone was counted between two and nine times. Sequenced by immunoSEQ multiplex PCR; TCRdb stores in-frame clones only, minus some. Counted here are 450,000 to 500,000 clones, 75% to 90% occurring once; the ten biggest clones make up about 0.65%. This chain links TRBV25-1 with TRBJ1-2; 9 nucleotides line up with TRBD1. This TCR derives from a woman under 30 who had recovered from COVID-19. Source material: PBMCs or T cells enriched from blood (not recorded which). Written as DNA, the CDR3 is TGTGCCAGCAGTGAATATAAGACAGGGGGGAAGGGCTACACCTTC. This codes for CASSEYKTGGKGYTF.